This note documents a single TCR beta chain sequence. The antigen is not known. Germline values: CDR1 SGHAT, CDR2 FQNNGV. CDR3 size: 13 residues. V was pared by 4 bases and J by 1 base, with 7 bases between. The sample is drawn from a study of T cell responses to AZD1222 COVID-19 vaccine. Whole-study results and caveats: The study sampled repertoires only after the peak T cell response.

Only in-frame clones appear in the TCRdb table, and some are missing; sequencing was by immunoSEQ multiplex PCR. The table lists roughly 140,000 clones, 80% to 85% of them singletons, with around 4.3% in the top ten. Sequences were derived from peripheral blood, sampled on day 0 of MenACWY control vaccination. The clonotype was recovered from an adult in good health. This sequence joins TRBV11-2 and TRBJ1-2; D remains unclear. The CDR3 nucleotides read TGTGCCAGCAGCTCGGGAGTTAACTATGGCTACACCTTC. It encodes CASSSGVNYGYTF.